This entry features one TCR beta chain sequence. Its antigen is as yet unknown. Germline-derived CDR1 and CDR2 are MDHEN and SYDVKM. The CDR3 totals 11 residues. The data belong to a study of CXCR3-negative and CXCR3-positive naive CD8 T cells. The authors prepared UMI-labeled TRB cDNA libraries by 5' RACE. TCRdb reprocessed the 5' RACE reads, with one entry per CDR3 protein and no DNA. The table for this sample gives around 63,000 distinct CDR3 sequences. Study results and limitations: Diversity ran similarly high across both naive subsets but far lower in memory CD8+ cells. TRB CDR3s were more hydrophobic in CXCR3-positive than in CXCR3-negative naive cells. TRBV-TRBJ usage was alike in naive CXCR3-negative and CXCR3-positive cells but differed in memory cells.

The receptor's source is a human donor in good health. Some clones in this sample may be carry-over from other donors' samples. The source material was naive CXCR3+ CD8+ T cells from blood. Subset reported: CD45RO-CCR7+CD27+CD95- naive CD8+ T cells expressing CXCR3 (TNR3+). The chain recombines TRBV28 with TRBJ2-1. The CDR3 here is CASTLGDEQFF.